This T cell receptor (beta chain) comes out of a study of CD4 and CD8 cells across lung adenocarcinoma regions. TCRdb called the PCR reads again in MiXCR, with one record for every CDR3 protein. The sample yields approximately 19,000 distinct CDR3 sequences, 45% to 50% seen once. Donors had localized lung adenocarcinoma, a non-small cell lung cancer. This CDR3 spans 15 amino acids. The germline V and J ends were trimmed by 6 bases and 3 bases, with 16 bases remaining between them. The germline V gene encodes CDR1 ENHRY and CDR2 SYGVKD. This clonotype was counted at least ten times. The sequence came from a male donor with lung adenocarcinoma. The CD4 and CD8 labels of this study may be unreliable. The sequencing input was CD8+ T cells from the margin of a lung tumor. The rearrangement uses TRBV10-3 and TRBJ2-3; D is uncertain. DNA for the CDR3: TGTGCCATCAGGAGGTCGGGCGCAGAAACAGATACGCAGTATTTT. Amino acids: CAIRRSGAETDTQYF.